This T cell receptor beta chain was captured by sequencing in a study of CD8 T cell repertoires and HIV-1 epitope variants. At the level of the study: Each of Twenty-five Gag and Nef epitope peptides stimulated a separate culture. Tested: three Gag epitope families, Nef HW9 and YT9. Study-wide results and caveats: No clonotypes responded to the TAALDMSHF plasma variant; five or six recognized KF9, one HW9.

The length of the CDR3 is 14 residues. Germline CDR1 is MNHEY and CDR2 is SMNVEV (reference sequence). V was clipped by 4 bases and J by 8 bases; unmatched bases: 5. This clone appeared a few times. The antigen is not known. Using immunoSEQ multiplex PCR, the repertoire was profiled, and TCRdb retains in-frame clones only, with some absent. The repertoire consists of about 4,900 clones, with more than 60% occurring once and the leading ten covering about 47%. This TCR was sampled from a male donor with HIV. The genes are TRBV27 and TRBJ2-1; the match to TRBD1 covers 10 bases. Sequenced: cultured CD8+ T cells derived from PBMCs. CDR3 in amino acids: CASSSWTGGDEQFF. CDR3 DNA: TGTGCCAGCAGTTCTTGGACAGGGGGTGATGAGCAGTTCTTC.